The next 13 T cell receptor beta chains were all read from a single sample in a study of blood T cell repertoires in COVID-19. Assay: immunoSEQ multiplex PCR; the TCRdb copy retains only in-frame clones and omits some. The sample carries some 250,000 clones, 86% recorded once. Sequencing input: peripheral blood. These receptors all come from an older man with acute or convalescent COVID-19.

This chain joins TRBV5-4 and TRBJ2-7; possibly TRBD2 for D (6 bases). Germline-derived CDR1 and CDR2 are SGHNT and YYREEE (reference sequence). This CDR3 is 15 amino acids long. Between the trimmed V and J ends, which lost 2 bases and 2 bases, there was a span of 14 bases. The CDR3 loop is CASSLGGGITYEQYF. CDR3 DNA sequence: TGTGCCAGCAGCTTAGGTGGCGGGATCACCTACGAGCAGTACTTC.

The chain joins TRBV6-2 or TRBV6-3 to TRBJ2-3, with 13 bases aligning to TRBD2. CDR1 and CDR2 from the germline V gene are MNHEY and SVGEGT. The CDR3 spans 17 residues. Trimming cost V 6 bases and J 8 bases; bases outside gene matches: 14. For the CDR3, the DNA is TGTGCCAGCAGCTCCCCGGGACTAGCGGGGCCAGTAGGTACGCAGTATTTT. Its translation is CASSSPGLAGPVGTQYF.

The chain uses TRBV18 and TRBJ1-6, with no clear D. CDR1 is KGHSH, CDR2 LQKENI, per germline. CDR3 length: 16 residues. V lost 1 base and J lost 10, with 17 bases in between. The CDR3 DNA sequence: TGTGCCAGCTCACCACGAACCCGAGGGAGTTCCTCACCCCTCCACTTT. Translated, it gives CASSPRTRGSSSPLHF.

The chain employs TRBV6-2 or TRBV6-3 and TRBJ1-5; D may be TRBD1 (6 bases). Between the trimmed V and J ends, which lost 1 base and 5 bases, there was a span of 9 bases. The length of the CDR3 is 14 residues. Germline values: CDR1 MNHEY, CDR2 SVGEGT. CDR3 DNA: TGTGCCAGCAGTTACTGGGACAATCATCAGCCCCAGCATTTT. Residues: CASSYWDNHQPQHF.

This clone was observed a single time. The chain combines TRBV24-1 with TRBJ2-5, with 9 bases fitting TRBD2. J lost 7 bases, V lost 1 base, and 6 bases had no gene match. The CDR3 sequence is 15 residues long. Germline-derived CDR1 and CDR2 are KGHDR and SFDVKD. CDR3 nucleotide sequence: TGTGCCACCAGTGATTTTGCGGGAGGGCCTGGGACCCAGTACTTC. Its protein is CATSDFAGGPGTQYF.

This rearrangement joins TRBV6-4 to TRBJ1-6, with D unclear. V was cut by 2 bases and J by 13 bases, with 18 bases left in between. Germline V gene sequence: CDR1 MRHNA, CDR2 SNTAGT. The CDR3 contains 15 residues. CDR3 sequence reads: CASSDHPRVSSPLHF. The DNA for the CDR3 is TGTGCCAGCAGTGACCACCCGAGGGTTTCTTCCCCCCTCCACTTT.

This rearrangement joins TRBV7-2 to TRBJ1-2; 8 nucleotides line up with TRBD1. Trimming removed 0 bases from V and 5 bases from J; junction bases left unmatched: 11. Germline V gene data show CDR1 as SGHTA and CDR2 as FQGNSA. The CDR3 has 17 amino acids. The CDR3, as DNA: TGTGCCAGCAGCTTAGCGGGTGGACCGACAGGGGAATATGGCTACACCTTC. It codes for CASSLAGGPTGEYGYTF.

The chain is built from TRBV28 and TRBJ2-1; TRBD1 aligns across 8 bases. Losses at the gene ends were 5 bases for V and 9 bases for J; bases not matched to a gene: 9. There are 14 residues in the CDR3. Germline loops: CDR1 MDHEN, CDR2 SYDVKM. The CDR3 nucleotides read TGTGCCAGCAGTATTCAGGGGGCGAAGGTTGAGCAGTTCTTC. This gives the protein CASSIQGAKVEQFF.

The rearrangement joins TRBV18 to TRBJ2-2; no clear D. Germline CDR1 is KGHSH and CDR2 is LQKENI. The CDR3 extends over 14 amino acids. The V end lost 1 base, the J end lost 3 bases, and 6 bases lay between the germline ends. For the CDR3, the DNA is TGTGCCAGCTCACCACGACATGACACCGGGGAGCTGTTTTTT. Translated: CASSPRHDTGELFF.

The chain links TRBV6-5 to TRBJ2-3; a weak D match, TRBD2 (5 bases). The CDR3 is 14 residues long. Trimming cost V 4 bases and J 3 bases, with 11 bases left between them. From germline, CDR1 is MNHEY and CDR2 SVGAGI. CDR3 nucleotide sequence: TGTGCCAGCAGTTCCTTACTAGTGACAGATACGCAGTATTTT. This gives the protein CASSSLLVTDTQYF.

The chain has TRBV5-1 and TRBJ2-1; 7 positions agree with TRBD2. The CDR3 length is 16 residues. Looked up from germline, CDR1 is SGHRS and CDR2 is YFSETQ. With 4 bases clipped from V and 5 bases from J, the junction kept 12 bases outside the gene matches. CDR3 sequence (DNA): TGCGCCAGCAGCCTCTCCACCAGCGGGGTGGACAATGAGCAGTTCTTC. It encodes CASSLSTSGVDNEQFF.

The rearrangement links TRBV3-1 (or the pseudogene TRBV3-2) to TRBJ2-1, with D possibly matching TRBD1 (6 bases). V lost 0 bases to trimming and J lost 1 base, with 13 bases between them. The CDR3 extends over 17 amino acids. Per the germline V gene, CDR1 is LGHDT and CDR2 is YNNKEL (reference sequence). The CDR3: CASSQDQGTPSYNEQFF. Here the CDR3 DNA reads TGTGCCAGCAGCCAAGATCAGGGGACCCCTTCCTACAATGAGCAGTTCTTC.

The chain combines TRBV4-2 with TRBJ2-7, with 7 bases identical to TRBD1. CDR1 is LGHNA, CDR2 YNFKEQ, per germline. V was clipped by 1 base and J by 5 bases; unmatched bases: 2. This CDR3 is 13 amino acids long. This CDR3 is CASSQVQGNEQYF. DNA of the CDR3: TGTGCCAGCAGCCAAGTACAGGGGAACGAGCAGTACTTC.